The next 29 T cell receptor beta chains were all read from a single sample in a study of shared clonotypes between healthy human individuals. Produced via immunoSEQ multiplex PCR; TCRdb's table is partial and in-frame only. The table records over a million clones, roughly 96% of them present only once. Sequenced material: naive CD4+ T cells sorted from blood. Indicated subset: CD45RA+ positively selected. All receptors derive from a man aged 30-40 years in good health.

J is TRBJ1-2 and V is TRBV29-1; D is unresolved. This CDR3 has 10 residues. The V gene lost 1 base and the J gene lost 10 bases, with 7 bases spanning the gap. Germline values: CDR1 SQVTM, CDR2 ANQGSEA. CDR3 bases: TGCAGCGTTGAAGGGGTGGCCTACACCTTC. Translating it yields CSVEGVAYTF.

This sequence joins TRBV9 and TRBJ2-2, with D uncertain. Germline V gene data show CDR1 as SGDLS and CDR2 as YYNGEE. This CDR3 spans 15 amino acids. V was clipped by 0 bases and J by 4 bases, with 10 bases between them. The CDR3 DNA reads TGTGCCAGCAGCGTAGTGGGTGATTTCACCGGGGAGCTGTTTTTT. Protein sequence: CASSVVGDFTGELFF. The whole variable domain, remainder taken from reference TRBV9 and TRBJ2-2, is DSGVTQTPKHLITATGQRVTLRCSPRSGDLSVYWYQQSLDQGLQFLIQYYNGEERAKGNILERFSAQQFPDLHSELNLSSLELGDSALYFCASSVVGDFTGELFFGEGSRLTVL.

The genes are TRBV15 and TRBJ2-5, with 8 bases matching TRBD1. This CDR3 is built from 15 residues. V lost 2 bases, J lost 2 bases, and 4 bases stayed unmatched. Germline V gene data show CDR1 as LNHNV and CDR2 as YYDKDF (reference sequence). The CDR3, as DNA: TGTGCCACCAGCAGAACTAGGACAGGGCAAGAGACCCAGTACTTC. Amino acid sequence: CATSRTRTGQETQYF.

In nucleotides, the CDR3 is TGTGCCACCCAAGGTGATAGGGCGTACCAAGAGACCCAGTACTTC. Encoded protein: CATQGDRAYQETQYF. The chain recombines TRBV2 with TRBJ2-5, with unresolved D. Germline V gene lookup returns CDR1 SNHLY and CDR2 FYNNEI. The length of the CDR3 is 15 residues. Trimming left V 10 bases short and J 0 bases short, with 18 bases between.

The rearrangement uses TRBV7-2 and TRBJ2-7, with 7 bases lining up with TRBD1. Germline CDR1 is SGHTA and CDR2 is FQGNSA. Trimming cost V 6 bases and J 2 bases; bases outside gene matches: 4. The CDR3 runs to 13 residues. The DNA of the CDR3 is TGTGCCAGCAGACCCGGGACAGCCTACGAGCAGTACTTC. Protein: CASRPGTAYEQYF.

The DNA of the CDR3 is TGTGCCAGCAGTGAAGGAATTGGGTACGAGCAGTACTTC. This sequence encodes CASSEGIGYEQYF. The rearrangement links TRBV25-1 to TRBJ2-7; D is undetermined. The CDR3 spans 13 residues. CDR1 is MGHDK, CDR2 SYGVNS, per germline. V gave up 2 bases and J gave up 4 bases, with 9 bases separating them.

This chain connects TRBV6-1 to TRBJ1-4, with D hard to call. The CDR3 covers 14 residues. Germline assignment: CDR1 MNHNS and CDR2 SASEGT. V dropped 6 bases and J dropped 8 bases, with 16 bases sitting between them. The CDR3 DNA reads as TGTGCCAGCAGCGTCCCCCGGACCGCAGAAAAACTGTTTTTT. It is translated as CASSVPRTAEKLFF.

The chain employs TRBV5-4 and TRBJ2-3; D possibly uses TRBD1 or TRBD2 (6 bases each). The germline V gene encodes CDR1 SGHNT and CDR2 YYREEE (reference sequence). V shed 4 bases and J shed 4 bases, with 19 bases lying between them. This CDR3 is 16 amino acids long. CDR3 region: CASSPGGGSRADTQYF. CDR3 coding DNA: TGTGCCAGCAGCCCCGGAGGGGGGAGCAGGGCAGATACGCAGTATTTT.

The chain uses TRBV15 and TRBJ2-1; tentatively, D is TRBD1 (5 bases). Germline V CDR1 and CDR2: LNHNV, YYDKDF (reference sequence). The ends were cut back, 5 bases at V and 7 bases at J, with 21 bases in the middle. The CDR3 is 16 residues long. The CDR3 sequence: CATSPDRGAVLNEQFF. The CDR3 DNA follows: TGTGCCACCAGCCCAGATCGTGGGGCCGTTCTTAATGAGCAGTTCTTC. The entire variable domain, with the rest obtained from reference TRBV15 and TRBJ2-1, is as follows: DAMVIQNPRYQVTQFGKPVTLSCSQTLNHNVMYWYQQKSSQAPKLLFHYYDKDFNNEADTPDNFQSRRPNTSFCFLDIRSPGLGDTAMYLCATSPDRGAVLNEQFFGPGTRLTVL.

The chain uses TRBV6-9 and TRBJ2-7, with 8 bases aligning to TRBD2. The CDR3 has 14 amino acids. CDR1 MNHGY and CDR2 SVAAGI come from the germline V gene. V was pared by 5 bases and J by 7 bases, with 10 bases of the junction left unmatched. The CDR3 DNA reads as TGTGCCAGCAGTATTTCAGCGGGAGTTAAAGAGCAGTACTTC. Translation gives CASSISAGVKEQYF.

The chain links TRBV30 to TRBJ2-2; D is unclear. V lost 2 bases and J 2 bases, leaving 9 bases between the germline ends. The CDR3 totals 14 residues. CDR1 and CDR2 from the germline V gene are GTSNPN and SVGIG (reference sequence). As DNA, the CDR3 is TGTGCCTGGAGTTTCGCTGGAAACACCGGGGAGCTGTTTTTT. This sequence encodes CAWSFAGNTGELFF. The variable domain in full, with the rest retrieved from reference TRBV30 and TRBJ2-2, is SQTIHQWPATLVQPVGSPLSLECTVEGTSNPNLYWYRQAAGRGLQLLFYSVGIGQISSEVPQNLSASRPQDRQFILSSKKLLLSDSGFYLCAWSFAGNTGELFFGEGSRLTVL.

The gene calls are TRBV4-1 and TRBJ2-7; TRBD1 matches at 8 bases. Germline V gene data show CDR1 as MGHRA and CDR2 as YSYEKL. The CDR3 covers 16 residues. Losses at the gene ends were 4 bases for V and 0 bases for J; bases not matched to a gene: 8. The CDR3 loop is CASSPGQGINSYEQYF. CDR3 nucleotides: TGCGCCAGCAGCCCCGGACAGGGAATAAACTCCTACGAGCAGTACTTC.

The chain combines TRBV6-6 with TRBJ2-2; 7 bases are shared with TRBD2. The CDR3 is 14 residues long. The germline V gene has CDR1 MNHNY and CDR2 SVGAGI (reference sequence). V lost 6 bases, J lost 10 bases, and 11 bases stayed unmatched. CDR3 protein: CASRDRGRDLELFF. CDR3 nucleotides: TGTGCCAGCAGAGATCGCGGGAGAGACTTGGAGCTGTTTTTT.

This chain connects TRBV7-2 to TRBJ2-5, with D perhaps TRBD1 or TRBD2 (5 bases each). The ends were cut back, 2 bases at V and 5 bases at J, with 15 bases in the middle. CDR1 and CDR2 from the germline V gene are SGHTA and FQGNSA. The CDR3 length is 15 residues. In DNA, the CDR3 is TGTGCCAGCAGCTTACAGGGTGGGCGGGTTGAGACCCAGTACTTC. This codes for CASSLQGGRVETQYF.

V and J are TRBV14 and TRBJ2-3; perhaps TRBD1 as D (6 bases). CDR1 SGHDN and CDR2 FVKESK come from the germline V gene. The CDR3 is 16 residues long. Trimming took 1 base from V and 1 from J, leaving 12 bases between them. CDR3 coding DNA: TGTGCCAGCAGCCAAGCCAGGGGTTTGGGCACAGATACGCAGTATTTT. Protein sequence: CASSQARGLGTDTQYF.

As concerns this clone: Additional DNA sequences in this sample encode the identical CDR3. The chain joins TRBV18 to TRBJ1-2; no clear D gene. V lost 0 bases, J lost 5 bases, and 7 bases lay in between. CDR1 is KGHSH and CDR2 is LQKENI in the germline V gene. The CDR3 loop spans 13 amino acids. The CDR3 spells CASSPPGGYGYTF. DNA of the CDR3: TGTGCCAGCTCACCACCTGGTGGGTATGGCTACACCTTC.

The genes are TRBV4-2 and TRBJ2-2; TRBD2 matches 10 bases. This CDR3 has 16 amino acids. Germline CDR1 is LGHNA and CDR2 is YNFKEQ. J was trimmed by 3 bases and V by 0 bases; bases with no gene match: 1. The CDR3 DNA is TGTGCCAGCAGCCAAGAACTAGCGGGATACACCGGGGAGCTGTTTTTT. It encodes CASSQELAGYTGELFF.

The V and J genes are TRBV10-3 and TRBJ2-7; no reliable D call. Germline CDR1 reads ENHRY; CDR2 reads SYGVKD. The CDR3 consists of 18 residues. The germline V and J ends were trimmed by 0 bases and 0 bases, with 18 bases remaining between them. This CDR3 is CAISESSPSPASSYEQYF. The CDR3 region has the DNA TGTGCCATCAGTGAGTCGAGTCCCAGTCCGGCGAGCTCCTACGAGCAGTACTTC.

This chain joins TRBV5-1 and TRBJ2-5, with D possibly being TRBD2 (5 bases). The ends were cut back, 4 bases at V and 5 bases at J, with 15 bases in the middle. CDR1 and CDR2 (germline): SGHRS, YFSETQ. The CDR3 has 14 amino acids. CDR3 region: CASSLEWRVETQYF. The DNA for the CDR3 is TGCGCCAGCAGCCTTGAGTGGCGGGTTGAGACCCAGTACTTC.

The rearrangement uses TRBV4-1 and TRBJ2-7, with 10 bases fitting TRBD2. This CDR3 contains 15 residues. CDR1 and CDR2 from the germline V gene are MGHRA and YSYEKL. V dropped 2 bases and J dropped 6; count of bases not matched to a gene: 7. The CDR3 nucleotides are TGCGCCAGCAGCCAAACCACTAGCGGGAAGGGCGAGCAGTACTTC. Translated: CASSQTTSGKGEQYF.

The chain recombines TRBV11-3 with TRBJ2-1; the D gene could be TRBD1 or TRBD2 (6 bases each). From germline, CDR1 is SGHNT and CDR2 YENEEA. The CDR3 is 16 residues long. Trimming removed 4 bases from V and 4 bases from J, with 17 bases in between. CDR3 sequence: CASSSQSGASYNEQFF. CDR3 DNA: TGTGCCAGCAGCTCCCAATCGGGGGCTTCGTACAATGAGCAGTTCTTC.

The chain carries TRBV2 and TRBJ1-5, with 7 bases that match TRBD1. Trimming cost V 6 bases and J 2 bases; bases outside gene matches: 7. This CDR3 has 15 residues. Germline values: CDR1 SNHLY, CDR2 FYNNEI. CDR3 in DNA: TGTGCCAGCAGACGAGACAGGGTAGGCAATCAGCCCCAGCATTTT. It codes for CASRRDRVGNQPQHF.

V usage is TRBV7-3 and J usage is TRBJ2-2; D uncertain. Germline-derived CDR1 and CDR2 are SGHTA and FQGTGA. Deletions cut 5 bases from V and 2 bases from J, with 9 bases between. CDR3 length equals 14 residues. This chain's CDR3 is CASSAQPNTGELFF. The CDR3 DNA reads TGTGCCAGCAGCGCACAGCCAAACACCGGGGAGCTGTTTTTT.

V gene TRBV5-4 combines with J gene TRBJ2-4, with 8 positions matching TRBD1. The germline gives CDR1 SGHNT, CDR2 YYREEE (reference sequence). The CDR3 covers 16 residues. With V trimmed by 0 bases and J by 0 bases, 2 bases remained unmatched. Here the CDR3 DNA reads TGTGCCAGCAGCTTGGGCGACAGGGGAGCCAAAAACATTCAGTACTTC. Residues: CASSLGDRGAKNIQYF.

The CDR3 spells CASSPGTGRNYGYTF. Written as DNA, the CDR3 is TGTGCCAGCTCACCGGGGACAGGGAGAAACTATGGCTACACCTTC. The chain is built from TRBV18 and TRBJ1-2, with 9 bases that match TRBD1. The ends lost 3 bases at V and 2 bases at J; junction bases unmatched: 4. Looked up from germline, CDR1 is KGHSH and CDR2 is LQKENI. The CDR3 contains 15 residues. Filled out from reference TRBV18 and TRBJ1-2, the complete variable domain reads NAGVMQNPRHLVRRRGQEARLRCSPMKGHSHVYWYRQLPEEGLKFMVYLQKENIIDESGMPKERFSAEFPKEGPSILRIQQVVRGDSAAYFCASSPGTGRNYGYTFGSGTRLTVV.

V gene TRBV10-3 combines with J gene TRBJ2-1; D might be TRBD1 (5 bases). Trimming shortened V by 6 bases and J by 9 bases, and 12 bases separated the two germline ends. Germline lookup yields CDR1 ENHRY and CDR2 SYGVKD. The CDR3 covers 12 residues. The CDR3 protein is CAIRLPRGEQFF. CDR3 sequence (DNA): TGTGCCATCAGGCTTCCAAGGGGTGAGCAGTTCTTC.

The gene calls are TRBV4-2 and TRBJ2-1, with TRBD2 identical over 10 bases. The J segment lost 5 bases and the V segment lost 4 bases, leaving 5 bases of the junction unmatched. CDR1 and CDR2 (germline): LGHNA, YNFKEQ. The CDR3 runs 15 residues. The CDR3 DNA reads as TGTGCCAGCAGCCGAACTAGCGGGACCGACAATGAGCAGTTCTTC. Protein: CASSRTSGTDNEQFF.

J is TRBJ2-2 and V is TRBV10-3; 7 nucleotides agree with TRBD2. With 6 bases clipped from V and 3 bases from J, the junction kept 4 bases outside the gene matches. The CDR3 totals 14 residues. Germline CDR1 is ENHRY and CDR2 is SYGVKD. The CDR3 spells CAISTSVDTGELFF. The DNA of the CDR3 is TGTGCCATCAGCACTAGCGTTGACACCGGGGAGCTGTTTTTT.

The chain couples TRBV2 to TRBJ2-7, with 12 positions matching TRBD2. This CDR3 is built from 15 residues. V was clipped by 5 bases and J by 5 bases; unmatched bases: 7. The germline gives CDR1 SNHLY, CDR2 FYNNEI. The CDR3 nucleotides are TGTGCCAGCAGTCTTCTAGCGGGAGGGCCACACGAGCAGTACTTC. Amino acid sequence: CASSLLAGGPHEQYF. The variable domain in full, completed from reference TRBV2 and TRBJ2-7, reads EPEVTQTPSHQVTQMGQEVILRCVPISNHLYFYWYRQILGQKVEFLVSFYNNEISEKSEIFDDQFSVERPDGSNFTLKIRSTKLEDSAMYFCASSLLAGGPHEQYFGPGTRLTVT.